Given below is one T cell receptor (beta chain) in context. The data were taken from a study of blood T cell repertoires in COVID-19. The wider study: From T cells, B-cell-depleted T cells, or PBMCs came the material, which was cDNA or gDNA.

Profiling relied on immunoSEQ multiplex PCR, and the TCRdb table lists in-frame clones only, not all of them. The top ten clones hold approximately 10% of a sample with approximately 270,000 clones, approximately 86% of them seen once. V was shortened by 0 bases and J by 1 base, with 4 bases between the two germline ends. Germline V gives CDR1 SGDLS, CDR2 YYNGEE. CDR3 length: 13 amino acids. This chain uses TRBV9 with TRBJ1-1, with D unresolved. Sequencing used peripheral blood. The origin of this receptor is a man aged 35 to 55 with active or convalescent COVID-19. The CDR3 sequence is CASSVVWNTEAFF. The CDR3 nucleotides read TGTGCCAGCAGCGTAGTATGGAACACTGAAGCTTTCTTT.